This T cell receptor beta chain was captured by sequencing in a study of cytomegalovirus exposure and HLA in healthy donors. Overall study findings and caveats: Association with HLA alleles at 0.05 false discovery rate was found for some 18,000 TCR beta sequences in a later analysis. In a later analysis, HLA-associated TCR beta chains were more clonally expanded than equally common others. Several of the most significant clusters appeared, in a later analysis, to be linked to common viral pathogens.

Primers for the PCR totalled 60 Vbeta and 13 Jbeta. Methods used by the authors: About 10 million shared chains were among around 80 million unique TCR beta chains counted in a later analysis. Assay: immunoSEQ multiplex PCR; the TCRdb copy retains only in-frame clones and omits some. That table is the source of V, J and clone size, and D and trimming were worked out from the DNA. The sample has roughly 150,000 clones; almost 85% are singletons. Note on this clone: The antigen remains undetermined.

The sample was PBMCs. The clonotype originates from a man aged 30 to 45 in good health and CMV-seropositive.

The CDR3 spells CASSFGDRGSDTQYF. The CDR3 DNA follows: TGTGCCAGCAGCTTTGGGGACAGGGGATCAGATACGCAGTATTTT. V gene TRBV5-5 combines with J gene TRBJ2-3, with 10 nucleotides matching TRBD1. Germline trimming cut 2 bases from V and 4 bases from J; bases unmatched to any gene: 4. The CDR3 is 15 residues long. From germline, CDR1 is SGHKS and CDR2 YYEKEE (reference sequence).